The present T cell receptor beta chain was sequenced within a study of CD8 T cells in Susac syndrome. The T cells that were sequenced for TCR beta were CD8+ and CD4+ cells from blood. The patients serving as multiple sclerosis controls were treatment-naive. They had stable or active relapsing-remitting disease and fulfilled revised McDonald criteria. Purification of the CD8+ and CD4+ T cells relied on negative isolation, and TEMRA cells underwent FACS enrichment. With random hexamers, reverse transcription was performed on roughly 0.5 to 1 ug of RNA. Across 54 Vbeta and 13 Jbeta, TCR beta CDR3 was amplified with immunoSEQ multiplex PCR. Using its own MiXCR run on the immunoSEQ multiplex PCR reads, TCRdb lists one record per CDR3 protein. The sample has about 180,000 distinct CDR3 sequences, roughly 96% seen once. This sequence was found in a human donor with multiple sclerosis. Sequencing used CD8+ T cells from PBMCs.

The CDR3, as DNA: TGTGCCTGGAGCATCGACTACAATGAGCAGTTCTTC. Its translation: CAWSIDYNEQFF. The genes are TRBV30 and TRBJ2-1; D not resolved. This CDR3 contains 12 residues. Germline V CDR1 and CDR2: GTSNPN, SVGIG (reference sequence). Trimming left V 3 bases short and J 3 bases short, with 6 bases between.